These 4 T cell receptor beta chains came from one sample sequenced in a study of human T cells and chemical hapten exposure. The library put unique molecular identifiers onto individual cDNA molecules. TCRdb used MiXCR to reprocess the reads, holding one entry per CDR3 protein. In the table there are about 120,000 distinct CDR3 sequences, approximately 9.3% of which are singletons. Total RNA was isolated from unfractionated whole blood. The sequenced material came from whole blood. These receptor sequences come from a human donor in good health. Some clones in this sample may be carry-over from other donors' samples.

This clonotype was detected only a few times. The J gene is TRBJ1-2, the V gene TRBV15; D not certain. V was trimmed by 5 bases and J by 6 bases, leaving 10 bases between them. The CDR3 totals 12 residues. CDR1 is LNHNV and CDR2 is YYDKDF in the germline V gene (reference sequence). The CDR3 DNA reads TGTGCCACCAGCCGCGGATCGGATGGCTACACCTTC. Protein: CATSRGSDGYTF.

This clonotype came up many times. This sequence joins TRBV29-1 and TRBJ1-3; D possibly corresponds to TRBD1 (5 bases). CDR1 SQVTM and CDR2 ANQGSEA come from the germline V gene. V was trimmed by 3 bases and J by 1 base, leaving 10 bases between them. The CDR3 is made up of 14 amino acids. Here the CDR3 DNA reads TGCAGCGTTGATGGGGGGGTTTCTGGAAACACCATATATTTT. This encodes CSVDGGVSGNTIYF. Complete variable domain (other parts from reference TRBV29-1 and TRBJ1-3): SAVISQKPSRDICQRGTSLTIQCQVDSQVTMMFWYRQQPGQSLTLIATANQGSEATYESGFVIDKFPISRPNLTFSTLTVSNMSPEDSSIYLCSVDGGVSGNTIYFGEGSWLTVV.

The chain joins TRBV29-1 to TRBJ1-1; D is undetermined. The length of the CDR3 is 13 residues. The V gene's germline CDR1 is SQVTM and CDR2 ANQGSEA. The V end was cut by 7 bases, the J end by 1 base, with 13 bases between. The CDR3 DNA is TGCAGCGCCACCCAGGTCGGGAACACTGAAGCTTTCTTT. Amino acids: CSATQVGNTEAFF. Supplemented by reference TRBV29-1 and TRBJ1-1, the full variable domain reads SAVISQKPSRDICQRGTSLTIQCQVDSQVTMMFWYRQQPGQSLTLIATANQGSEATYESGFVIDKFPISRPNLTFSTLTVSNMSPEDSSIYLCSATQVGNTEAFFGQGTRLTVV.

This clonotype was observed a few times. CDR3 coding DNA: TGTGCCAGCAGTGGGGAAGGGGGGTCCTACAATGAGCAGTTCTTC. This sequence encodes CASSGEGGSYNEQFF. This sequence joins TRBV25-1 and TRBJ2-1; D assignment may be TRBD1 or TRBD2 (6 bases each). CDR1 is MGHDK, CDR2 SYGVNS, per germline. V lost 4 bases to trimming and J lost 1 base, with 11 bases between them. This CDR3 spans 15 amino acids.